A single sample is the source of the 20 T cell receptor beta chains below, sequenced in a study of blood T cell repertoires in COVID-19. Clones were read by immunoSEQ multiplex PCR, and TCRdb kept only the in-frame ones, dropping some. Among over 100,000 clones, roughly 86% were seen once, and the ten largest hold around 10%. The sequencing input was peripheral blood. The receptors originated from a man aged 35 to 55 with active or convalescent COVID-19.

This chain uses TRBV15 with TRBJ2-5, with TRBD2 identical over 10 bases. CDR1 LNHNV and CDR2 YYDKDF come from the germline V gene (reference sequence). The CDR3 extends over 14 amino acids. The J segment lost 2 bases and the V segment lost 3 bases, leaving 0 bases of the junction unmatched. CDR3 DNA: TGTGCCACCAGCAGTAGCGGGGGGCAAGAGACCCAGTACTTC. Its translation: CATSSSGGQETQYF.

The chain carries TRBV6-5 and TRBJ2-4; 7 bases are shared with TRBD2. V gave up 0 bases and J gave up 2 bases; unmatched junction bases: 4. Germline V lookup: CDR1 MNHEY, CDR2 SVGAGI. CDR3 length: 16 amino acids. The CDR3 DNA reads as TGTGCCAGCAGTTACTCAACGGGGGGTACCAAAAACATTCAGTACTTC. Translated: CASSYSTGGTKNIQYF.

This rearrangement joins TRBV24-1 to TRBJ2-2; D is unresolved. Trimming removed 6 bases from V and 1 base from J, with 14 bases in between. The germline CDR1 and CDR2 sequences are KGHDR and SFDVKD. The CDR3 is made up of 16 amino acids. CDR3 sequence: CATSPVGQVNTGELFF. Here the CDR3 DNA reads TGTGCCACCAGTCCCGTCGGCCAGGTGAACACCGGGGAGCTGTTTTTT.

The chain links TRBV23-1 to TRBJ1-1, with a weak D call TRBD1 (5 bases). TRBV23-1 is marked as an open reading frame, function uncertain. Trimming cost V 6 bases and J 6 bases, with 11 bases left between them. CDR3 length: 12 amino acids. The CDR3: CASSPVGPEAFF. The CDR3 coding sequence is TGCGCCAGCAGCCCAGTGGGGCCTGAAGCTTTCTTT.

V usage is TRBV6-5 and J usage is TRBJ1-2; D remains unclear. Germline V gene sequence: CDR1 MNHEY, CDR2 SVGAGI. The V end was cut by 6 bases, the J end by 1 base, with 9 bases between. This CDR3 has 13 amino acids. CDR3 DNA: TGTGCCAGCAGGGCAGGCCTTAACTATGGCTACACCTTC. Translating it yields CASRAGLNYGYTF.

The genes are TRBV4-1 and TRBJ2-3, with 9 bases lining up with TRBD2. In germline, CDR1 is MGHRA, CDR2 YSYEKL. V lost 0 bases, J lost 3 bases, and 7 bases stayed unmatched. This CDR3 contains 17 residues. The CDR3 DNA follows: TGCGCCAGCAGCCAAGATCGGGATAGCGGGGGAACAGATACGCAGTATTTT. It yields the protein CASSQDRDSGGTDTQYF.

CDR3 bases: TGCGCCAGCAGCTTCGACGGGACAGTTAATGAAAAACTGTTTTTT. Protein sequence: CASSFDGTVNEKLFF. V usage is TRBV5-1 and J usage is TRBJ1-4; TRBD1 agrees at 7 bases. Germline CDR1 and CDR2: SGHRS and YFSETQ. J lost 4 bases, V lost 2 bases, and 5 bases had no gene match. This CDR3 spans 15 amino acids.

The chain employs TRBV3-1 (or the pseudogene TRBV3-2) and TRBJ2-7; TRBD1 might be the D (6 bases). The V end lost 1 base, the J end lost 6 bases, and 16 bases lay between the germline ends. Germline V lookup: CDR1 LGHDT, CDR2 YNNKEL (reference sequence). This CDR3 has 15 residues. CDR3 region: CASSQGGNRVSEQYF. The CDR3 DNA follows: TGTGCCAGCAGCCAAGGGGGGAACAGGGTTTCCGAGCAGTACTTC.

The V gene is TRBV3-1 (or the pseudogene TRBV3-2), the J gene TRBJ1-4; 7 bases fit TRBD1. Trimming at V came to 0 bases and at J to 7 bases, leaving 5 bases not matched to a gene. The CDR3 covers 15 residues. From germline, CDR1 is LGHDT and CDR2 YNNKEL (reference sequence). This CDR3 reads CASSQDFTGAEKLFF. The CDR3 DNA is TGTGCCAGCAGCCAAGATTTCACAGGGGCTGAAAAACTGTTTTTT.

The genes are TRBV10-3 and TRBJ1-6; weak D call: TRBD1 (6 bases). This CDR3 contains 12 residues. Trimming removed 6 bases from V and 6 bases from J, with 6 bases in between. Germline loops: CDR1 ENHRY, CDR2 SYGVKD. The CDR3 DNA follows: TGTGCCATCAGGGACAGTAATTCACCCCTCCACTTT. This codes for CAIRDSNSPLHF.

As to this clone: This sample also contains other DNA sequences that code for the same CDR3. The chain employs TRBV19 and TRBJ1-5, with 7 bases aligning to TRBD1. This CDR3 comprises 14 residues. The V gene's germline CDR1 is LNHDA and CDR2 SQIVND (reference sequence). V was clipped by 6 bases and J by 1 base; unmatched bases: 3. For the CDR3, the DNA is TGTGCCAGTAGCCGACAGGGCAGCAATCAGCCCCAGCATTTT. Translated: CASSRQGSNQPQHF.

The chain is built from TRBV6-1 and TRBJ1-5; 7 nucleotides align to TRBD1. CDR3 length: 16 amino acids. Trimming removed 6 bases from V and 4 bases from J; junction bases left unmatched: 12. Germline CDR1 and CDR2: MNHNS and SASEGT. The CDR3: CASRENRDRPNQPQHF. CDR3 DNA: TGTGCCAGCAGAGAAAATAGGGACAGACCTAATCAGCCCCAGCATTTT.

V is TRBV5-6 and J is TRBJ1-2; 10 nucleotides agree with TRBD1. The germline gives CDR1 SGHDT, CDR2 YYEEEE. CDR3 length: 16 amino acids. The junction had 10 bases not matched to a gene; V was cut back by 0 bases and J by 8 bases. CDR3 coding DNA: TGTGCCAGCAGCTTGGACCCCGGGACAGGGGTACGCGGCTACACCTTC. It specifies CASSLDPGTGVRGYTF.

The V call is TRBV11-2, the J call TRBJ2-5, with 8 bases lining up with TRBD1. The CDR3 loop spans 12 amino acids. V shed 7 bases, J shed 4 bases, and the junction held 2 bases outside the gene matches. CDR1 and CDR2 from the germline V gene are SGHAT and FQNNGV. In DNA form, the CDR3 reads TGTGCCAGCACCGGACAGGGAGAGACCCAGTACTTC. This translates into CASTGQGETQYF.

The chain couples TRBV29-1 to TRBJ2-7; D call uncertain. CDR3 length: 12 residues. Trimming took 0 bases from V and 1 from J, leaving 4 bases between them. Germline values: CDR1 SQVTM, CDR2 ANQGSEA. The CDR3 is CSVEDRSYEQYF. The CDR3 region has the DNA TGCAGCGTTGAAGACAGATCCTACGAGCAGTACTTC.

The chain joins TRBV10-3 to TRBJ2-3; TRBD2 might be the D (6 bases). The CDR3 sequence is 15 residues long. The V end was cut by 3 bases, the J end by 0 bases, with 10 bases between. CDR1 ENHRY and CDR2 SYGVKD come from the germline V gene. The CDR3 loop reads CAISEGGTSTDTQYF. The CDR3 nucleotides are TGTGCCATCAGTGAAGGAGGGACTAGCACAGATACGCAGTATTTT.

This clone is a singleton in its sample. This CDR3 is CASSLELEQYF. As DNA, the CDR3 is TGCGCCAGCAGCTTGGAGCTCGAGCAGTACTTC. The gene calls are TRBV5-1 and TRBJ2-7; D is uncertain. This CDR3 has 11 residues. Germline-derived CDR1 and CDR2 are SGHRS and YFSETQ. Trimming took off 0 bases at V and 6 bases at J, with 4 bases between the two ends.

The CDR3 nucleotides read TGTGCCACCAGTGATTTTAACGGGGAGGTCTACACCTTC. Amino acid sequence: CATSDFNGEVYTF. The chain joins TRBV24-1 to TRBJ1-2; D is undetermined. This CDR3 is built from 13 residues. Germline values: CDR1 KGHDR, CDR2 SFDVKD. The V gene lost 1 base and the J gene lost 10 bases, with 12 bases spanning the gap.

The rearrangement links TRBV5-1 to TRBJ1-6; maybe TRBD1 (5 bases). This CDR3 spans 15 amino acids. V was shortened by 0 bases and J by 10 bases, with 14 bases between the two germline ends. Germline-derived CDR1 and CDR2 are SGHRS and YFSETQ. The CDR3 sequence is CASSLGQQLWSPLHF. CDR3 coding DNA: TGCGCCAGCAGCTTGGGACAGCAACTATGGTCACCCCTCCACTTT.

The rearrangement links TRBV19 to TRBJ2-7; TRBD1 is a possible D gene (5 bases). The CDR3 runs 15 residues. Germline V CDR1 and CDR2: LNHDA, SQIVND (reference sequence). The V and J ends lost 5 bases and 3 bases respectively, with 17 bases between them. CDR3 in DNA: TGTGCCAGTAGTGCCGTAATAGGGGCCCTCTACGAGCAGTACTTC. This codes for CASSAVIGALYEQYF.